This T cell receptor (beta chain) was recorded in a study of blood T cell repertoires in COVID-19. Study context: Donors in the United States, Italy and Spain gave samples during acute or convalescent COVID-19. PBMCs, B-cell-depleted T cells, or T cells were the source of the cDNA or gDNA that made up the material.

Repertoires were generated with immunoSEQ multiplex PCR, while TCRdb's copy carries only in-frame clones and drops some. The sample has approximately 300,000 clones; approximately 84% are singletons. The V gene's germline CDR1 is SGHKS and CDR2 YYEKEE (reference sequence). Deletions cut 0 bases from V and 2 bases from J, with 6 bases between. The CDR3 is 14 amino acids. In terms of age and location, participants ranged from roughly 18 to 90 years and lived in around 22 US areas. Either two negative PCRs, clearance, or symptom resolution qualified Cohort 3 donors as recovered. The clonotype was recovered from a man aged 25 to 40 who had recovered from COVID-19. The chain couples TRBV5-5 to TRBJ2-1; D call uncertain. The sequencing input was PBMCs or T cells enriched from blood (not recorded which). This chain's CDR3 is CASSLGATYNEQFF. Written as DNA, the CDR3 is TGTGCCAGCAGCTTGGGGGCCACCTACAATGAGCAGTTCTTC. Full variable domain (missing parts from reference TRBV5-5 and TRBJ2-1): DAGVTQSPTHLIKTRGQQVTLRCSPISGHKSVSWYQQVLGQGPQFIFQYYEKEERGRGNFPDRFSARQFPNYSSELNVNALLLGDSALYLCASSLGATYNEQFFGPGTRLTVL.